This TCR beta chain emerged from a study of vaccination and CD4 T cells after COVID-19. This CDR3 spans 14 amino acids. The germline V gene encodes CDR1 MNHEY and CDR2 SMNVEV (reference sequence). Between the trimmed V and J ends, which lost 2 bases and 5 bases, there was a span of 12 bases. The treatment here: roughly 10-day PBMC culture with coronavirus spike peptide pools or control peptides (ViraFEST assay). The Oncomine TCR Beta short-read assay was applied to DNA of cultured CD4+ T cells. TCRdb fed the PCR reads into MiXCR, producing one record per CDR3 protein. The sample shows more than 15,000 distinct CDR3 sequences, roughly two fifths of them seen only once. Comment on this clonotype: Its target is not known.

The receptor comes from a human donor who had recovered from COVID-19. The V call is TRBV27, the J call TRBJ1-1; D call uncertain. The sequenced sample was CD4+ T cells from blood, cultured in vitro. CDR3 bases: TGTGCCAGCAGTTTAACGGGGAAGGCAACTGAAGCTTTCTTT. Its protein is CASSLTGKATEAFF.